The clone carrying this T cell receptor beta chain was seen many times. Its antigen is not identified. Relative to the germline gene, one junction end is altered; a read error may explain this. The CDR3 spans 16 residues. Germline values: CDR1 MNHNS, CDR2 SASEGT. This sample is part of a study of regulatory T cells in long-lasting Graves disease. Construction of the TCR beta libraries employed iRepertoire HTBI primers in conjunction with Arm-PCR of CDR3 regions. One entry per CDR3 protein results from TCRdb running MiXCR on the multiplex PCR reads. The table lists about 200,000 distinct CDR3 sequences, roughly a fifth of them singletons, with 12% in the top ten. Time point: newly diagnosed GD, antithyroid drugs for less than 3 months. From RNA extracted from PBMCs, the TCR library was made. Study observations and caveats: TRBV28, TRBJ1-2 and TRBJ2-5 were segments that persistent disease favored.

These data also formed part of another study, on T cells in Graves' hyperthyroidism and ophthalmopathy.

The source is a woman aged 25 to 45 with Graves disease. The J gene is TRBJ2-2, the V gene TRBV6-1; TRBD2 might be the D (7 bases). The sample consisted of peripheral blood mononuclear cells (PBMCs), taken at new diagnosis, from a patient treated with antithyroid drugs. As DNA, the CDR3 is TGTGCCAGCAGAGAAGATGGGGGGGCGTCAACCGGGGAGCTGTTTTTT. Amino acids: CASREDGGASTGELFF.